This TCR beta chain was retrieved from a study of cytomegalovirus exposure and HLA in healthy donors. As regards this clone: Antigen unknown.

V was pared by 6 bases and J by 3 bases, with 15 bases between. This CDR3 spans 16 amino acids. The germline V gene encodes CDR1 KGHSH and CDR2 LQKENI. Data came from immunoSEQ multiplex PCR; TCRdb stores just in-frame clones and leaves some out. The repertoire has under 400,000 clones, roughly 90% of them found once; the top ten carry roughly 0.96%. An approximately 120-subject validation cohort, separate from the approximately 690-subject first cohort, supplied the donors. General study points: A list of roughly 180 TCR beta chains associated with cytomegalovirus was given.

Sequencing input: PBMCs. This chain uses TRBV18 with TRBJ1-6; TRBD1 might be the D (6 bases). The source of this sequence is a man aged 25-45 years in good health and CMV-seronegative. The CDR3 loop is CASSPGGAVYNSPLHF. As DNA, the CDR3 is TGTGCCAGCTCCCCGGGGGGCGCTGTCTATAATTCACCCCTCCACTTT.